Below are 22 T cell receptor beta chains sequenced from a single sample in a study of T cell responses to AZD1222 COVID-19 vaccine (dated by TCRdb to the early 2020s). Library preparation used the immunoSEQ multiplex PCR assay. TCRdb re-hosts the immuneACCESS table, in-frame sequences only. Its copies lack some clones; in the studies checked, an unresolved V gene accounts for under half of them, and the cause for the rest is not known. Recorded for this sample are around 180,000 clones; around 92% of them occurred a single time. The ten largest clones add up to about 9.3% of the sample. Interpreted using the paper, the time point label stands for: baseline before first vaccination. The input for sequencing was peripheral blood, taken on day 0 of AZD1222 vaccination. The source of these receptors is an adult in good health.

This clone was seen only once. The chain recombines TRBV6-2 or TRBV6-3 with TRBJ2-7; no firm D call. The CDR3 extends over 11 amino acids. Germline V gene sequence: CDR1 MNHEY, CDR2 SVGEGT. V shed 2 bases and J shed 6 bases, with 5 bases lying between them. DNA of the CDR3: TGTGCCAGCAGTTACGAGCGCGAGCAGTACTTC. Translation: CASSYEREQYF.

The chain recombines TRBV19 with TRBJ1-1; D may be TRBD1 (6 bases). Per germline, CDR1 LNHDA and CDR2 SQIVND (reference sequence). The CDR3 runs to 16 residues. V was clipped by 4 bases and J by 0 bases, with 15 bases between them. CDR3 sequence (DNA): TGTGCCAGTAGTAACCCGCTGGGGGCCATGAACACTGAAGCTTTCTTT. It specifies CASSNPLGAMNTEAFF.

The CDR3 is CASSGTGPNEQFF. In nucleotides, the CDR3 is TGTGCCAGCAGTGGGACAGGGCCAAATGAGCAGTTCTTC. This chain uses TRBV25-1 with TRBJ2-1; 8 bases are shared with TRBD1. From germline, CDR1 is MGHDK and CDR2 SYGVNS. V dropped 4 bases and J dropped 7; count of bases not matched to a gene: 3. The CDR3 covers 13 residues.

V is TRBV28 and J is TRBJ2-1; D gene unclear. The V end was cut by 1 base, the J end by 6 bases, with 22 bases between. CDR3 length equals 18 residues. In germline, CDR1 is MDHEN, CDR2 SYDVKM. The chain's CDR3 is CASSLYMPGPLILNEQFF. As DNA, the CDR3 is TGTGCCAGCAGTTTATATATGCCGGGTCCCTTGATCCTCAATGAGCAGTTCTTC.

The rearrangement links TRBV7-2 to TRBJ2-5; the match to TRBD2 covers 7 bases. The CDR3 has 17 residues. The germline V gene has CDR1 SGHTA and CDR2 FQGNSA. Trimming cost V 2 bases and J 4 bases; bases outside gene matches: 13. The chain's CDR3 is CASSLMPRTGGGETQYF. The DNA of the CDR3 is TGTGCCAGCAGCTTAATGCCAAGGACGGGAGGTGGAGAGACCCAGTACTTC.

The CDR3 bases are TGTGCCAGCAGCTTGGACGGAAACTACGAGCAGTACTTC. It specifies CASSLDGNYEQYF. The V call is TRBV5-8, the J call TRBJ2-7; D gene ambiguous. The CDR3 has 13 amino acids. Per germline, CDR1 SGHTS and CDR2 YDEGEE. Trimming pared 0 bases from V and 3 bases from J, leaving 7 bases between.

The chain joins TRBV7-8 to TRBJ1-5; 7 nucleotides match TRBD1. This CDR3 has 16 amino acids. Germline loops: CDR1 SGHVS, CDR2 FQNEAQ. Trimming took 0 bases from V and 4 from J; bases not matched to a gene: 6. The CDR3 region has the DNA TGTGCCAGCAGCTTAGCGTGGAAGGGGGCAAATCAGCCCCAGCATTTT. It specifies CASSLAWKGANQPQHF. Based on the CDR3 plus reference TRBV7-8 and TRBJ1-5, the full variable domain is GAGVSQSPRYKVAKRGQDVALRCDPISGHVSLFWYQQALGQGPEFLTYFQNEAQLDKSGLPSDRFFAERPEGSVSTLKIQRTQQEDSAVYLCASSLAWKGANQPQHFGDGTRLSIL.

The chain joins TRBV9 to TRBJ1-2; TRBD1 aligns across 8 bases. The V gene's germline CDR1 is SGDLS and CDR2 YYNGEE. This CDR3 comprises 15 residues. V lost 5 bases and J lost 7; bases outside the gene matches: 13. The CDR3 bases are TGTGCCAGCAGTCTAACCCAGGGGGCCCAAAGTGGCTACACCTTC. Amino acids: CASSLTQGAQSGYTF.

The V call is TRBV5-1, the J call TRBJ1-6; D is undetermined. The V gene lost 5 bases and the J gene lost 9 bases, with 9 bases spanning the gap. CDR1 and CDR2 from the germline V gene are SGHRS and YFSETQ. The CDR3 sequence is 12 residues long. CDR3 DNA: TGCGCCAGCAGTACGGACGGTTCACCCCTCCACTTT. Encoded protein: CASSTDGSPLHF.

The chain recombines TRBV28 with TRBJ2-1, with D possibly being TRBD1 or TRBD2 (5 bases each). V gave up 2 bases and J gave up 4 bases, with 9 bases separating them. Germline V gene lookup returns CDR1 MDHEN and CDR2 SYDVKM. This CDR3 is built from 14 residues. The CDR3 sequence is CASSLGGYYNEQFF. CDR3 coding DNA: TGTGCCAGCAGTTTAGGGGGTTATTACAATGAGCAGTTCTTC.

This chain links TRBV4-2 with TRBJ2-6; D is possibly TRBD1 (6 bases). Germline values: CDR1 LGHNA, CDR2 YNFKEQ. The CDR3 length is 19 residues. Trimming removed 3 bases at V and 0 bases at J, with 18 bases between. The CDR3 DNA follows: TGTGCCAGCAGCCATGTCACCGGGACATCGAGCTCTGGGGCCAACGTCCTGACTTTC. This translates into CASSHVTGTSSSGANVLTF.

CDR3 DNA: TGTGCCAGCAGCTCAGGGTTGATAGCGGGAGGGGGTGAGCAGTTCTTC. It encodes CASSSGLIAGGGEQFF. The chain links TRBV11-3 to TRBJ2-1; 11 positions match TRBD2. The V gene's germline CDR1 is SGHNT and CDR2 YENEEA. Trimming at V came to 4 bases and at J to 9 bases, leaving 11 bases not matched to a gene. CDR3 length: 16 amino acids.

V gene TRBV9 combines with J gene TRBJ2-7; D is unresolved. CDR1 is SGDLS, CDR2 YYNGEE, per germline. The CDR3 is 14 residues long. V lost 4 bases and J lost 2, with 13 bases in between. CDR3 amino acids: CASSPRAYPYEQYF. For the CDR3, the DNA is TGTGCCAGCAGCCCCCGAGCCTATCCCTACGAGCAGTACTTC.

The rearrangement joins TRBV14 to TRBJ2-5, with D unclear. V shed 1 base and J shed 5 bases, with 5 bases lying between them. The germline CDR1 and CDR2 sequences are SGHDN and FVKESK. This CDR3 spans 12 amino acids. The CDR3 nucleotides read TGTGCCAGCAGCCAAGTTATGGAGACCCAGTACTTC. It specifies CASSQVMETQYF.

The rearrangement links TRBV18 to TRBJ2-7; 8 bases map to TRBD1. CDR1 is KGHSH, CDR2 LQKENI, per germline. This CDR3 is 13 amino acids long. V gave up 2 bases and J gave up 6 bases; unmatched junction bases: 3. The CDR3 here is CASSPKTGAEQYF. DNA for the CDR3: TGTGCCAGCTCACCAAAGACAGGGGCCGAGCAGTACTTC.

This clone has more than one count but fewer than ten. The chain couples TRBV27 to TRBJ1-5; D gene uncertain. Trimming stripped 3 bases from V and 3 bases from J, with 9 bases between. The V gene's germline CDR1 is MNHEY and CDR2 SMNVEV (reference sequence). This CDR3 contains 14 residues. The CDR3 loop reads CASSFFGSNQPQHF. CDR3 in DNA: TGTGCCAGCAGTTTTTTTGGGTCCAATCAGCCCCAGCATTTT.

The rearrangement uses TRBV5-1 and TRBJ1-1; weak D call: TRBD1 (5 bases). The CDR3 runs to 13 residues. V gave up 2 bases and J gave up 1 base, with 6 bases separating them. Looked up from germline, CDR1 is SGHRS and CDR2 is YFSETQ. The CDR3 DNA reads as TGCGCCAGCAGCTTTGGACAGAACACTGAAGCTTTCTTT. Protein sequence: CASSFGQNTEAFF.

This rearrangement joins TRBV18 to TRBJ1-4; D unclear. The germline V gene encodes CDR1 KGHSH and CDR2 LQKENI. V lost 6 bases to trimming and J lost 4 bases, with 12 bases between them. There are 14 residues in the CDR3. This chain's CDR3 is CASSSGSLNEKLFF. In DNA form, the CDR3 reads TGTGCCAGCTCCTCGGGCAGCCTTAATGAAAAACTGTTTTTT.

The chain uses TRBV2 and TRBJ2-1, with 11 positions matching TRBD2. This CDR3 contains 16 residues. Per germline, CDR1 SNHLY and CDR2 FYNNEI. V gave up 3 bases and J gave up 2 bases; unmatched junction bases: 3. The CDR3 DNA sequence: TGTGCCAGCAGTGACTGGACTAGCGGGCCCTACAATGAGCAGTTCTTC. Its protein product is CASSDWTSGPYNEQFF.

Only one count was recorded for this clone. The CDR3 region is CASTTTGASGYTF. CDR3 coding DNA: TGTGCCAGCACCACGACAGGGGCGAGTGGCTACACCTTC. The chain couples TRBV6-5 to TRBJ1-2; 8 bases line up with TRBD1. The CDR3 runs to 13 residues. The germline V gene has CDR1 MNHEY and CDR2 SVGAGI. V lost 7 bases, J lost 7 bases, and 8 bases stayed unmatched.

The CDR3 loop reads CASSLGDSGANVLTF. The CDR3 bases are TGTGCCAGCAGTTTAGGGGACTCTGGGGCCAACGTCCTGACTTTC. J is TRBJ2-6 and V is TRBV28; D is unclear. CDR1 is MDHEN and CDR2 is SYDVKM in the germline V gene. The CDR3 sequence is 15 residues long. Trimming removed 2 bases from V and 0 bases from J, with 5 bases in between.

This clone came up once. The V and J genes are TRBV5-5 and TRBJ2-5; 7 bases are shared with TRBD1. Trimming removed 4 bases from V and 3 bases from J; junction bases left unmatched: 18. CDR1 and CDR2 (germline): SGHKS, YYEKEE (reference sequence). The CDR3 contains 18 residues. The CDR3 sequence is CASSLRGLGRQGEETQYF. The CDR3, as DNA: TGTGCCAGCAGCCTCCGGGGTTTGGGGAGACAGGGTGAAGAGACCCAGTACTTC.